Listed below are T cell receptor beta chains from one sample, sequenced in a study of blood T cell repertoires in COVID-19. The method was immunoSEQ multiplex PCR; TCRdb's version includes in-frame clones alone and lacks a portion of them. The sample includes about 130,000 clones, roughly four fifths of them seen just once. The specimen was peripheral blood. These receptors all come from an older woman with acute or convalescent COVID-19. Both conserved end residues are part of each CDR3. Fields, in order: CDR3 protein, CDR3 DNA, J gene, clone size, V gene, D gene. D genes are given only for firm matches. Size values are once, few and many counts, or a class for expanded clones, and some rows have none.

CDR3 protein: CASSKEGQLNTEAFF
CDR3 DNA: TGTGCCAGCAGCAAAGAGGGACAGTTGAACACTGAAGCTTTCTTT
J gene: TRBJ1-1
clone size: .
V gene: TRBV21-1
D gene: .

CDR3 protein: CASSPASPGTEAFF
CDR3 DNA: TGTGCCAGCTCACCAGCGAGTCCGGGCACTGAAGCTTTCTTT
J gene: TRBJ1-1
clone size: .
V gene: TRBV18
D gene: .

CDR3 protein: CASSLFARVARFNNGNTEAFF
CDR3 DNA: TGCGCCAGCAGCTTGTTCGCGAGGGTTGCAAGGTTTAACAACGGGAACACTGAAGCTTTCTTT
J gene: TRBJ1-1
clone size: .
V gene: TRBV5-1
D gene: .

CDR3 protein: CASSLALRQGVNTEAFF
CDR3 DNA: TGCGCCAGCAGCTTGGCCTTAAGACAGGGCGTCAATACTGAAGCTTTCTTT
J gene: TRBJ1-1
clone size: .
V gene: TRBV5-1
D gene: TRBD1

CDR3 protein: CASSATGYGYTF
CDR3 DNA: TGTGCCAGCAGCGCCACAGGGTATGGCTACACCTTC
J gene: TRBJ1-2
clone size: .
V gene: TRBV25-1
D gene: .

CDR3 protein: CASSQQGKGLFF
CDR3 DNA: TGTGCCAGTAGTCAGCAGGGGAAGGGACTGTTTTTT
J gene: TRBJ1-4
clone size: .
V gene: TRBV19
D gene: .

CDR3 protein: CASSPSGSYGYTF
CDR3 DNA: TGCGCCAGCAGCCCTTCGGGGTCGTACGGCTACACCTTC
J gene: TRBJ1-2
clone size: .
V gene: TRBV5-1
D gene: .

CDR3 protein: CASSRDRGPEYGYTF
CDR3 DNA: TGTGCCAGCAGCCGAGACAGGGGCCCGGAGTATGGCTACACCTTC
J gene: TRBJ1-2
clone size: once
V gene: TRBV4-2
D gene: TRBD1

CDR3 protein: CASSDIGYTF
CDR3 DNA: TGTGCCAGCAGTGATATTGGCTACACCTTC
J gene: TRBJ1-2
clone size: large
V gene: TRBV6-1
D gene: .

CDR3 protein: CASSFWREDPTLKDQPQHF
CDR3 DNA: TGTGCCAGCAGCTTTTGGCGCGAGGATCCGACCCTCAAAGATCAGCCCCAGCATTTT
J gene: TRBJ1-5
clone size: .
V gene: TRBV5-6
D gene: .

CDR3 protein: CASSDRPGRDGYTF
CDR3 DNA: TGTGCCAGTAGTGACCGTCCAGGCAGGGATGGCTACACCTTC
J gene: TRBJ1-2
clone size: .
V gene: TRBV19
D gene: .

CDR3 protein: CASSPQLAGRGSRNTEAFF
CDR3 DNA: TGTGCCAGCTCACCACAGTTGGCCGGACGGGGTTCACGTAACACTGAAGCTTTCTTT
J gene: TRBJ1-1
clone size: .
V gene: TRBV18
D gene: .

CDR3 protein: CASSFPGGSPLHF
CDR3 DNA: TGTGCCAGCAGTTTTCCAGGGGGTTCACCCCTCCACTTT
J gene: TRBJ1-6
clone size: few
V gene: TRBV6-6
D gene: TRBD1

CDR3 protein: CASSQGAGPAGAFF
CDR3 DNA: TGTGCCAGCAGCCAAGGGGCAGGGCCAGCGGGAGCTTTCTTT
J gene: TRBJ1-1
clone size: .
V gene: TRBV3-1/TRBV3-2
D gene: .

CDR3 protein: CASSHFSLSPLQGKAKNIQYF
CDR3 DNA: TGTGCCAGCAGCCACTTCTCCCTGTCCCCTCTACAGGGGAAGGCCAAAAACATTCAGTACTTC
J gene: TRBJ2-4
clone size: .
V gene: TRBV3-1/TRBV3-2
D gene: TRBD1

CDR3 protein: CASSQSGGMREKLFF
CDR3 DNA: TGTGCCAGCAGCCAATCAGGGGGCATGAGAGAAAAACTGTTTTTT
J gene: TRBJ1-4
clone size: .
V gene: TRBV3-1/TRBV3-2
D gene: TRBD1

CDR3 protein: CASGSGTGPQHF
CDR3 DNA: TGTGCCAGTGGAAGTGGCACGGGGCCCCAGCATTTT
J gene: TRBJ1-5
clone size: .
V gene: TRBV7-9
D gene: .

CDR3 protein: CATRDRGGKQTQYF
CDR3 DNA: TGTGCCACCCGGGACAGGGGGGGAAAACAGACCCAGTACTTC
J gene: TRBJ2-5
clone size: .
V gene: TRBV27
D gene: TRBD1

CDR3 protein: CASSSAANYGYTF
CDR3 DNA: TGTGCCAGTAGCTCGGCGGCTAACTATGGCTACACCTTC
J gene: TRBJ1-2
clone size: .
V gene: TRBV19
D gene: .

CDR3 protein: CASTAGSGFDEKLFF
CDR3 DNA: TGTGCCAGCACCGCAGGGTCAGGATTCGATGAAAAACTGTTTTTT
J gene: TRBJ1-4
clone size: .
V gene: TRBV6-5
D gene: .

CDR3 protein: CSASRLLNTEAFF
CDR3 DNA: TGCAGTGCTAGTAGACTGTTGAACACTGAAGCTTTCTTT
J gene: TRBJ1-1
clone size: .
V gene: TRBV20-1
D gene: .

CDR3 protein: CASSLSGVGTDTQYF
CDR3 DNA: TGCGCCAGCAGCTTAAGCGGGGTAGGCACAGATACGCAGTATTTT
J gene: TRBJ2-3
clone size: .
V gene: TRBV5-1
D gene: TRBD2

CDR3 protein: CASSPQSSSYNEQFF
CDR3 DNA: TGTGCCAGCAGCCCACAGTCGAGCTCCTACAATGAGCAGTTCTTC
J gene: TRBJ2-1
clone size: .
V gene: TRBV7-3
D gene: .

CDR3 protein: CASSSLRGNTEAFF
CDR3 DNA: TGTGCCAGCAGCTCCCTCCGGGGGAACACTGAAGCTTTCTTT
J gene: TRBJ1-1
clone size: .
V gene: TRBV11-2
D gene: .

CDR3 protein: CASRPTGGSTDTQYF
CDR3 DNA: TGTGCCAGCAGGCCGACAGGAGGTAGCACAGATACGCAGTATTTT
J gene: TRBJ2-3
clone size: .
V gene: TRBV6-5
D gene: .

CDR3 protein: CASSFMSQPQHF
CDR3 DNA: TGTGCCAGCAGTTTCATGAGTCAGCCCCAGCATTTT
J gene: TRBJ1-5
clone size: .
V gene: TRBV12-3/TRBV12-4
D gene: .

CDR3 protein: CASSGHRGRTPNYGYTF
CDR3 DNA: TGTGCCAGCAGCGGGCACAGGGGGCGAACTCCTAACTATGGCTACACCTTC
J gene: TRBJ1-2
clone size: few
V gene: TRBV9
D gene: TRBD1

CDR3 protein: CASSLPDRETQYF
CDR3 DNA: TGTGCCAGCAGCTTACCGGACAGAGAGACCCAGTACTTC
J gene: TRBJ2-5
clone size: .
V gene: TRBV5-4
D gene: .

CDR3 protein: CASSLGRGGEFNQPQHF
CDR3 DNA: TGTGCCAGCAGCTTGGGGAGGGGGGGAGAATTCAATCAGCCCCAGCATTTT
J gene: TRBJ1-5
clone size: .
V gene: TRBV5-8
D gene: .

CDR3 protein: CASSQDRGVSPLHF
CDR3 DNA: TGCGCCAGCAGCCAAGACAGGGGCGTCTCACCCCTCCACTTT
J gene: TRBJ1-6
clone size: .
V gene: TRBV4-1
D gene: .

CDR3 protein: CASSLAGGGDEQFF
CDR3 DNA: TGTGCCAGCAGCCTCGCGGGGGGCGGGGATGAGCAGTTCTTC
J gene: TRBJ2-1
clone size: .
V gene: TRBV7-6
D gene: TRBD2

CDR3 protein: CASTPVGDINQPQHF
CDR3 DNA: TGTGCCAGCACCCCCGTTGGGGACATTAATCAGCCCCAGCATTTT
J gene: TRBJ1-5
clone size: .
V gene: TRBV6-5
D gene: .

CDR3 protein: CASSAGGLNTEAFF
CDR3 DNA: TGTGCCAGCAGCGCGGGGGGGCTGAACACTGAAGCTTTCTTT
J gene: TRBJ1-1
clone size: .
V gene: TRBV9
D gene: .

CDR3 protein: CASSQTANSGNTIYF
CDR3 DNA: TGTGCCAGCAGCCAGACAGCTAACTCTGGAAACACCATATATTTT
J gene: TRBJ1-3
clone size: .
V gene: TRBV27
D gene: .

CDR3 protein: CATKPDRAGNTIYF
CDR3 DNA: TGTGCCACCAAGCCGGACAGGGCAGGAAACACCATATATTTT
J gene: TRBJ1-3
clone size: .
V gene: TRBV27
D gene: TRBD1

CDR3 protein: CASSQEVLATDTQYF
CDR3 DNA: TGTGCCAGCAGCCAAGAGGTGCTAGCGACGGATACGCAGTATTTT
J gene: TRBJ2-3
clone size: .
V gene: TRBV4-2
D gene: .

CDR3 protein: CASSLIGQDNGYTF
CDR3 DNA: TGTGCCAGCAGCTTAATTGGACAGGATAATGGCTACACCTTC
J gene: TRBJ1-2
clone size: .
V gene: TRBV11-2
D gene: TRBD1

CDR3 protein: CASSGRGAYNEQFF
CDR3 DNA: TGTGCCAGCAGCGGACGGGGGGCCTACAATGAGCAGTTCTTC
J gene: TRBJ2-1
clone size: .
V gene: TRBV14
D gene: TRBD2

CDR3 protein: CASSPGETEAFF
CDR3 DNA: TGTGCCAGCAGCCCGGGGGAGACTGAAGCTTTCTTT
J gene: TRBJ1-1
clone size: .
V gene: TRBV7-9
D gene: .

CDR3 protein: CASSQGLANTGELFF
CDR3 DNA: TGTGCCAGCAGCCAAGGACTAGCCAACACCGGGGAGCTGTTTTTT
J gene: TRBJ2-2
clone size: .
V gene: TRBV5-4
D gene: TRBD2

CDR3 protein: CATSDAGAQETQYF
CDR3 DNA: TGTGCCACCAGTGATGCAGGGGCCCAAGAGACCCAGTACTTC
J gene: TRBJ2-5
clone size: .
V gene: TRBV24-1
D gene: .

CDR3 protein: CASKVDSSNQPQHF
CDR3 DNA: TGTGCCAGTAAAGTGGACAGTTCCAATCAGCCCCAGCATTTT
J gene: TRBJ1-5
clone size: .
V gene: TRBV19
D gene: .

CDR3 protein: CASRGGSGNTIYF
CDR3 DNA: TGTGCCAGCAGGGGGGGCTCTGGAAACACCATATATTTT
J gene: TRBJ1-3
clone size: .
V gene: TRBV5-6
D gene: .

CDR3 protein: CASIGGERGYTF
CDR3 DNA: TGTGCCAGCATAGGGGGGGAAAGGGGCTACACCTTC
J gene: TRBJ1-2
clone size: .
V gene: TRBV7-9
D gene: .

CDR3 protein: CASSLVAGPGELFF
CDR3 DNA: TGTGCCAGCAGCTTAGTAGCCGGTCCCGGGGAGCTGTTTTTT
J gene: TRBJ2-2
clone size: .
V gene: TRBV7-9
D gene: .

CDR3 protein: CASSLQGRTEAFF
CDR3 DNA: TGTGCCAGCAGCCTACAGGGTCGGACTGAAGCTTTCTTT
J gene: TRBJ1-1
clone size: .
V gene: TRBV14
D gene: .

CDR3 protein: CASSIGQSILNTEAFF
CDR3 DNA: TGTGCCAGTAGTATAGGACAGTCGATATTGAACACTGAAGCTTTCTTT
J gene: TRBJ1-1
clone size: .
V gene: TRBV19
D gene: .

CDR3 protein: CASRETGEEQPQHF
CDR3 DNA: TGTGCCAGTAGGGAGACAGGGGAAGAACAGCCCCAGCATTTT
J gene: TRBJ1-5
clone size: .
V gene: TRBV19
D gene: TRBD1

CDR3 protein: CASSPQGGPATGNTIYF
CDR3 DNA: TGTGCCAGCTCACCGCAGGGGGGTCCCGCGACTGGAAACACCATATATTTT
J gene: TRBJ1-3
clone size: .
V gene: TRBV18
D gene: TRBD1

CDR3 protein: CASSLGVRDHYGYTF
CDR3 DNA: TGTGCCAGCAGCTTAGGAGTGAGGGATCACTATGGCTACACCTTC
J gene: TRBJ1-2
clone size: few
V gene: TRBV11-1
D gene: .

CDR3 protein: CASSMTPSTGFF
CDR3 DNA: TGTGCCAGCAGTATGACCCCTTCTACGGGTTTTTTT
J gene: TRBJ1-4
clone size: .
V gene: TRBV12-3/TRBV12-4
D gene: .

CDR3 protein: CASSSTLGSSGNTIYF
CDR3 DNA: TGTGCCAGCAGTTCTACTCTGGGGAGCTCTGGAAACACCATATATTTT
J gene: TRBJ1-3
clone size: .
V gene: TRBV6-5
D gene: .

CDR3 protein: CASSPRTGSGYTF
CDR3 DNA: TGTGCCAGCAGCCCACGGACAGGGAGTGGCTACACCTTC
J gene: TRBJ1-2
clone size: once
V gene: TRBV14
D gene: TRBD1

CDR3 protein: CAWSRLGLATGEQYF
CDR3 DNA: TGTGCCTGGAGTAGATTGGGACTAGCCACCGGCGAGCAGTACTTC
J gene: TRBJ2-7
clone size: .
V gene: TRBV30
D gene: TRBD2

CDR3 protein: CASSSGWRSTDTQYF
CDR3 DNA: TGTGCCAGCAGCTCTGGATGGCGGAGCACAGATACGCAGTATTTT
J gene: TRBJ2-3
clone size: .
V gene: TRBV5-5
D gene: .